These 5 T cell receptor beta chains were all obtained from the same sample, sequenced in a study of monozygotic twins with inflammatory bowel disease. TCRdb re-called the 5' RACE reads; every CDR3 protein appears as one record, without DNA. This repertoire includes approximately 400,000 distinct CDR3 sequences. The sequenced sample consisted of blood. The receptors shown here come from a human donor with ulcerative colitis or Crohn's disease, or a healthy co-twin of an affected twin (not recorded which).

CDR3 sequence reads: CATTSRVLADYGYTF. The chain uses TRBV4-2 and TRBJ1-2. Looked up from germline, CDR1 is LGHNA and CDR2 is YNFKEQ. The CDR3 has 15 residues.

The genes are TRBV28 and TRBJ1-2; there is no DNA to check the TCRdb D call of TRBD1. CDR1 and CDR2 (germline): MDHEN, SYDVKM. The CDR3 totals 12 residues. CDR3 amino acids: CASTIQGWSYTF.

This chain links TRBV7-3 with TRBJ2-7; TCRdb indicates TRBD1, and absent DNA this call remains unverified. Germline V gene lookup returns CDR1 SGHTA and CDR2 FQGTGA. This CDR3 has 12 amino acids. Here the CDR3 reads CASSAPRGEQYF.

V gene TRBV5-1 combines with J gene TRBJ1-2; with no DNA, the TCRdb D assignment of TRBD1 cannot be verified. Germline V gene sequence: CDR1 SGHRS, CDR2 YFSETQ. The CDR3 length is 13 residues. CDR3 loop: CASSRGTANGYTF.

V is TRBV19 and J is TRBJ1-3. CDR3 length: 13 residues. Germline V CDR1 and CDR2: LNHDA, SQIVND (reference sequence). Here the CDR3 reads CASSIDSRNTIYF.